This entry lists 8 T cell receptor beta chains sequenced from one sample in a study of yellow fever vaccine responses in identical twins. TCRdb independently ran MiXCR on the RT-PCR reads; one entry per CDR3 protein. The sample contains about 11,000 distinct CDR3 sequences, approximately 80% of which appear only once. Sequencing used T cells from blood (PBMCs), unsorted or a sorted subset (not recorded which), obtained before or after yellow fever vaccination (not recorded which). The receptors stem from a woman aged 18-29 years who received the yellow fever vaccine.

The CDR3 here is CASVGAGELFF. The CDR3 coding sequence is TGTGCCAGCGTGGGGGCCGGGGAGCTGTTTTTT. The chain uses TRBV2 and TRBJ2-2, with D possibly called TRBD1 or TRBD2 (5 bases each). Germline V CDR1 and CDR2: SNHLY, FYNNEI. The length of the CDR3 is 11 residues. V was shortened by 8 bases and J by 6 bases, with 7 bases between the two germline ends.

The CDR3 coding sequence is TGCGCCAGCAGCCAAGTTGCGGGGGGCCATGATGGGCCCCAGCATTTT. This translates into CASSQVAGGHDGPQHF. This sequence joins TRBV4-1 and TRBJ1-5, with a possible D match to TRBD1 (6 bases). Germline V lookup: CDR1 MGHRA, CDR2 YSYEKL. Trimming removed 1 base from V and 9 bases from J, with 19 bases in between. The CDR3 consists of 16 residues.

The chain combines TRBV29-1 with TRBJ2-1, with TRBD2 identical over 11 bases. V trimming: 5 bases; J trimming: 2 bases; junction bases outside the gene matches: 17. Germline CDR1 SQVTM, CDR2 ANQGSEA. This CDR3 is built from 19 residues. As DNA, the CDR3 is TGCAGCGTTACTACACGACTAGCGGGAAGCCCCAGCCCCTACAATGAGCAGTTCTTC. Protein product: CSVTTRLAGSPSPYNEQFF.

The V gene is TRBV19, the J gene TRBJ2-7; D is unclear. V gave up 10 bases and J gave up 6 bases, with 22 bases separating them. The CDR3 loop spans 14 amino acids. Germline-derived CDR1 and CDR2 are LNHDA and SQIVND (reference sequence). In DNA, the CDR3 is TGTGCCACCCAGTATCAACTCTGTTGGAGCGAGCAGTACTTC. It yields the protein CATQYQLCWSEQYF.

The chain is built from TRBV4-1 and TRBJ2-7; D unclear. CDR3 length: 13 residues. V gave up 1 base and J gave up 0 bases, with 4 bases separating them. CDR1 MGHRA and CDR2 YSYEKL come from the germline V gene. The CDR3 is CASSQAFSYEQYF. The CDR3 nucleotides read TGCGCCAGCAGCCAAGCGTTCTCCTACGAGCAGTACTTC.

CDR3 residues: CATGNTGELFF. The CDR3 coding sequence is TGTGCCACGGGGAACACCGGGGAGCTGTTTTTT. The rearrangement joins TRBV24-1 to TRBJ2-2; no clear D gene. This CDR3 spans 11 amino acids. CDR1 and CDR2 from the germline V gene are KGHDR and SFDVKD. Trimming left V 10 bases short and J 1 base short, with 3 bases between.

This sequence joins TRBV4-2 and TRBJ1-5; D possibly corresponds to TRBD1 (5 bases). CDR3 length: 16 residues. V was clipped by 0 bases and J by 6 bases, with 15 bases between them. Germline lookup yields CDR1 LGHNA and CDR2 YNFKEQ. The CDR3 DNA is TGTGCCAGCAGCCAAGAACTTGAGGCGGGGGGTCAGCCCCAGCATTTT. It codes for CASSQELEAGGQPQHF.

The chain combines TRBV23-1 with TRBJ1-5; no firm D call. TRBV23-1 is an ORF for which the function is uncertain. This CDR3 has 17 residues. V shed 5 bases and J shed 5 bases, with 22 bases lying between them. CDR3 residues: CASSGVLGYSGYQPQHF. The CDR3 region has the DNA TGCGCCAGCAGTGGGGTGTTGGGGTATTCGGGGTATCAGCCCCAGCATTTT.